The next 26 T cell receptor beta chains were all read from a single sample in a study of cytomegalovirus exposure and HLA in healthy donors. Primers: 60 Vbeta forward and 13 Jbeta reverse. Generated by immunoSEQ multiplex PCR, the TCRdb table keeps only in-frame clones and is missing some. This sample has 200,000 or so clones, with approximately 85% found just once. The sample was PBMCs. These receptors all stem from a woman aged 45-60 years in good health and CMV-seropositive.

The chain has TRBV18 and TRBJ2-5; the match to TRBD2 covers 13 bases. Germline V gene lookup returns CDR1 KGHSH and CDR2 LQKENI. This CDR3 contains 18 residues. The V segment lost 6 bases and the J segment 4 bases; nucleotides outside the gene matches: 14. CDR3 residues: CASSTLSLAGGMRETQYF. The CDR3 DNA follows: TGTGCCAGCTCGACCCTCTCACTAGCGGGAGGGATGAGAGAGACCCAGTACTTC.

A few counts support this clone. The rearrangement uses TRBV7-3 and TRBJ2-7; D gene unclear. Germline CDR1 SGHTA, CDR2 FQGTGA. The CDR3 is made up of 14 amino acids. The V and J ends lost 2 bases and 1 base respectively, with 9 bases between them. CDR3 loop: CASSLVADSYEQYF. The CDR3, as DNA: TGTGCCAGCAGCTTAGTTGCGGATTCCTACGAGCAGTACTTC.

The V gene is TRBV9, the J gene TRBJ2-2, with no clear D. Trimming left V 4 bases short and J 2 bases short, with 15 bases between. The germline V gene encodes CDR1 SGDLS and CDR2 YYNGEE. The CDR3 has 16 residues. CDR3 sequence (DNA): TGTGCCAGCAGCCCGCAGTCCTCCACCAACACCGGGGAGCTGTTTTTT. Translated, it gives CASSPQSSTNTGELFF.

This clone was detected only once. CDR3 DNA sequence: TGCGCCAGCAGCCCCGAAGGGCCGGGGTCTAGCGACGAGCAGTACTTC. As protein: CASSPEGPGSSDEQYF. The chain combines TRBV5-1 with TRBJ2-7; tentatively, D is TRBD2 (6 bases). The germline V and J ends were trimmed by 4 bases and 5 bases, with 22 bases remaining between them. The CDR3 consists of 16 residues. In germline, CDR1 is SGHRS, CDR2 YFSETQ.

The chain recombines TRBV13 with TRBJ1-2; possible D gene TRBD1, 6 bases. The CDR3 extends over 16 amino acids. Germline V gene lookup returns CDR1 PRHDT and CDR2 FYEKMQ (reference sequence). V gave up 0 bases and J gave up 5 bases, with 16 bases separating them. DNA for the CDR3: TGTGCCAGCAGCTTAGGCGTAGACAGGAACGGATATGGCTACACCTTC. This gives the protein CASSLGVDRNGYGYTF. The entire variable domain, with the rest obtained from reference TRBV13 and TRBJ1-2, is as follows: AAGVIQSPRHLIKEKRETATLKCYPIPRHDTVYWYQQGPGQDPQFLISFYEKMQSDKGSIPDRFSAQQFSDYHSELNMSSLELGDSALYFCASSLGVDRNGYGYTFGSGTRLTVV.

The chain is built from TRBV15 and TRBJ2-3; D unclear. Germline V CDR1 and CDR2: LNHNV, YYDKDF (reference sequence). Trimming pared 8 bases from V and 0 bases from J, leaving 12 bases between. This CDR3 spans 14 amino acids. For the CDR3, the DNA is TGTGCCACCCACCGTGGCCAAAGCACAGATACGCAGTATTTT. It translates to CATHRGQSTDTQYF.

The chain is built from TRBV2 and TRBJ2-1, with 7 bases identical to TRBD2. In germline, CDR1 is SNHLY, CDR2 FYNNEI. Germline trimming cut 7 bases from V and 0 bases from J; bases unmatched to any gene: 9. The CDR3 contains 16 residues. The CDR3 sequence: CASTRSGGFSYNEQFF. The CDR3 DNA sequence: TGTGCCAGCACTAGGTCGGGAGGCTTCTCCTACAATGAGCAGTTCTTC.

The gene calls are TRBV6-6 and TRBJ2-1; 7 bases line up with TRBD1. The CDR3 has 13 residues. V shed 7 bases and J 8 bases; nucleotides not matched to a gene: 8. Germline lookup yields CDR1 MNHNY and CDR2 SVGAGI (reference sequence). In DNA, the CDR3 is TGTGCCAGCAAGGGGGCAGGCTGGGATGAGCAGTTCTTC. This sequence encodes CASKGAGWDEQFF.

V is TRBV19 and J is TRBJ1-1, with 7 bases lining up with TRBD1. The CDR3 extends over 15 amino acids. The V and J ends lost 9 bases and 2 bases, in that order; junction bases with no gene match: 12. The V gene's germline CDR1 is LNHDA and CDR2 SQIVND (reference sequence). The chain's CDR3 is CASRPGTVFNTEAFF. The CDR3 region has the DNA TGTGCCAGCCGTCCCGGGACAGTCTTCAACACTGAAGCTTTCTTT.

The gene calls are TRBV18 and TRBJ1-1; the D gene is possibly TRBD1 (5 bases). The germline gives CDR1 KGHSH, CDR2 LQKENI. Deletions cut 3 bases from V and 4 bases from J, with 9 bases between. CDR3 length equals 13 residues. Here the CDR3 reads CASSPGHLTEAFF. CDR3 in DNA: TGTGCCAGCTCACCGGGGCATCTCACTGAAGCTTTCTTT.

This clone was detected a few times. The chain has TRBV7-2 and TRBJ2-7, with D maybe TRBD2 (6 bases). The CDR3 totals 15 residues. Germline V gene data show CDR1 as SGHTA and CDR2 as FQGNSA. Between the trimmed V and J ends, which lost 7 bases and 0 bases, there was a span of 16 bases. Here the CDR3 reads CASTLTAGTSYEQYF. Written as DNA, the CDR3 is TGTGCCAGCACCCTTACTGCGGGGACCTCCTACGAGCAGTACTTC.

This chain links TRBV29-1 with TRBJ1-5; no firm D call. V shed 6 bases and J shed 2 bases, with 14 bases lying between them. Germline loops: CDR1 SQVTM, CDR2 ANQGSEA. The CDR3 sequence is 14 residues long. Written as DNA, the CDR3 is TGCAGCGTCGCCGGAGGGCCGGGCAATCAGCCCCAGCATTTT. Amino acid sequence: CSVAGGPGNQPQHF.

The rearrangement joins TRBV28 to TRBJ2-7; 8 bases align to TRBD2. Germline V gene sequence: CDR1 MDHEN, CDR2 SYDVKM. The V gene end was trimmed by 2 bases and the J gene end by 5 bases; junction bases not matched to a gene: 8. CDR3 size: 15 residues. The CDR3 nucleotides are TGTGCCAGCAGTTTACCCACGGGAGGGTATAACGAGCAGTACTTC. It specifies CASSLPTGGYNEQYF.

The rearrangement joins TRBV4-1 to TRBJ1-6; no definite D call. In germline, CDR1 is MGHRA, CDR2 YSYEKL. The CDR3 extends over 17 amino acids. Trimming took off 0 bases at V and 2 bases at J, with 11 bases between the two ends. The CDR3 spells CASSQDVGFTYNSPLHF. CDR3 nucleotide sequence: TGCGCCAGCAGCCAAGATGTCGGGTTTACCTATAATTCACCCCTCCACTTT.

The rearrangement joins TRBV11-2 to TRBJ2-1, with D perhaps TRBD2 (6 bases). Between the trimmed V and J ends, which lost 4 bases and 0 bases, there was a span of 10 bases. The CDR3 contains 15 residues. The V gene's germline CDR1 is SGHAT and CDR2 FQNNGV. DNA of the CDR3: TGTGCCAGCAGCTCGGACGGGAGCTCCTACAATGAGCAGTTCTTC. Encoded protein: CASSSDGSSYNEQFF.

As regards this clone: The germline gene is not matched at one end of the junction; a read error may be the cause. The V and J genes are TRBV7-9 and TRBJ1-2; 8 bases fit TRBD1. CDR3 length: 14 amino acids. CDR1 is SEHNR and CDR2 is FQNEAQ in the germline V gene (reference sequence). The CDR3 reads CSSSTRQGSYGYTF. The DNA of the CDR3 is TGTTCCAGCAGCACCAGACAGGGGTCCTATGGCTACACCTTC. The full variable domain, completed using reference TRBV7-9 and TRBJ1-2, is DTGVSQNPRHKITKRGQNVTFRCDPISEHNRLYWYRQTLGQGPEFLTYFQNEAQLEKSRLLSDRFSAERPKGSFSTLEIQRTEQGDSAMYLCSSSTRQGSYGYTFGSGTRLTVV.

CDR3 nucleotides: TGTGCCAGCAGGCGTCCCGGAGGGCCCACAGATACGCAGTATTTT. It encodes CASRRPGGPTDTQYF. The chain joins TRBV7-2 to TRBJ2-3; maybe TRBD2 (6 bases). The CDR3 has 15 residues. The V end lost 6 bases, the J end lost 2 bases, and 15 bases lay between the germline ends. Germline values: CDR1 SGHTA, CDR2 FQGNSA.

The chain uses TRBV7-9 and TRBJ1-4; 7 nucleotides align to TRBD1. Germline assignment: CDR1 SEHNR and CDR2 FQNEAQ (reference sequence). The V segment lost 6 bases and the J segment 7 bases; nucleotides outside the gene matches: 5. The CDR3 sequence is 13 residues long. The CDR3 here is CASSLTGSEKLFF. For the CDR3, the DNA is TGTGCCAGCAGTTTGACAGGGAGTGAAAAACTGTTTTTT.

The J gene is TRBJ1-4, the V gene TRBV5-1; tentatively, D is TRBD1 (6 bases). In germline, CDR1 is SGHRS, CDR2 YFSETQ. This CDR3 has 15 residues. V was shortened by 0 bases and J by 3 bases, with 9 bases between the two germline ends. In DNA, the CDR3 is TGCGCCAGCAGCTTGGACAGGGCGGCTAATGAAAAACTGTTTTTT. Translating it yields CASSLDRAANEKLFF.

The gene calls are TRBV28 and TRBJ2-2, with TRBD2 matching over 9 bases. The CDR3 has 16 residues. V was clipped by 2 bases and J by 3 bases; unmatched bases: 4. Germline CDR1 MDHEN, CDR2 SYDVKM. The CDR3 loop is CASSLAGGQYTGELFF. The DNA of the CDR3 is TGTGCCAGCAGTTTAGCGGGAGGGCAGTACACCGGGGAGCTGTTTTTT.

About this clone: Relative to the germline gene, one junction end is altered; a read error may explain this. This chain uses TRBV27 with TRBJ1-2; tentatively, D is TRBD1 (6 bases). CDR3 length equals 13 residues. Germline assignment: CDR1 MNHEY and CDR2 SMNVEV (reference sequence). The CDR3 DNA follows: TGTGTCAGCAGCCAGGGGCCGGCCTATGGCTACACCTTC. It codes for CVSSQGPAYGYTF.

The chain employs TRBV27 and TRBJ2-3; 10 bases match TRBD2. With V trimmed by 6 bases and J by 2 bases, 8 bases remained unmatched. From germline, CDR1 is MNHEY and CDR2 SMNVEV (reference sequence). The CDR3 is 16 residues long. CDR3 amino acids: CASSPGGLANTDTQYF. The CDR3 nucleotides read TGTGCCAGCAGCCCCGGGGGACTAGCGAACACAGATACGCAGTATTTT.

The chain uses TRBV5-1 and TRBJ2-1; 10 bases map to TRBD2. With V trimmed by 0 bases and J by 10 bases, 10 bases remained unmatched. This CDR3 is built from 16 residues. Looked up from germline, CDR1 is SGHRS and CDR2 is YFSETQ. The CDR3 loop is CASSLVASGSQGEQFF. DNA of the CDR3: TGCGCCAGCAGCTTGGTGGCTAGCGGGAGCCAGGGAGAGCAGTTCTTC.

Notes on this clone: The junction differs from germline at one of its ends, possibly a read error. The chain links TRBV4-1 to TRBJ2-6, with 7 bases that match TRBD1. CDR3 size: 17 residues. CDR1 is MGHRA, CDR2 YSYEKL, per germline. This chain's CDR3 is CASSQPGQLSGANGLTF. The CDR3 DNA sequence: TGCGCCAGCAGCCAACCGGGACAGCTCTCTGGGGCCAACGGCCTGACTTTC.

The chain has TRBV10-3 and TRBJ2-7, with D tentatively TRBD1 (5 bases). The CDR3 is 13 amino acids. From germline, CDR1 is ENHRY and CDR2 SYGVKD. Trimming took 4 bases from V and 6 from J, leaving 13 bases between them. The CDR3, as DNA: TGTGCCATCAGTGCCCAGGGTGAAGGCGAGCAGTACTTC. Translating gives CAISAQGEGEQYF.

The chain carries TRBV7-2 and TRBJ1-1; D not certain. V lost 1 base, J lost 1 base, and 7 bases lay in between. CDR1 SGHTA and CDR2 FQGNSA come from the germline V gene. The length of the CDR3 is 14 residues. CDR3: CASSLGRENTEAFF. CDR3 bases: TGTGCCAGCAGCTTAGGTCGGGAGAACACTGAAGCTTTCTTT.